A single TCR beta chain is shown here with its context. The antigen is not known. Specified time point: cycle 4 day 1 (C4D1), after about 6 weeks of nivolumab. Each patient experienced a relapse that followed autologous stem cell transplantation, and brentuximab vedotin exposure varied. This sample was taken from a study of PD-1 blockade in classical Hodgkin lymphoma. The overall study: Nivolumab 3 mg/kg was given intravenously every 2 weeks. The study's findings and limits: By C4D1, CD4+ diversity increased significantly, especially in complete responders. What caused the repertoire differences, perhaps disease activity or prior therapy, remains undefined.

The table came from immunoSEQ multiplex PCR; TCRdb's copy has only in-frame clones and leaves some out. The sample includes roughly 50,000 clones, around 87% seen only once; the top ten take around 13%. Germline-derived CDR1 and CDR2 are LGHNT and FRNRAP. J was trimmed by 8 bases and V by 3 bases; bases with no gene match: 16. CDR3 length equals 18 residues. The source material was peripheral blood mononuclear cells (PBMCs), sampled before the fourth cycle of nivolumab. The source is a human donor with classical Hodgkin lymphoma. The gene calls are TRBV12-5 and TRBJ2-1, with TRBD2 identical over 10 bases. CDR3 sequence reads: CASGFFPLAGVGWDEQFF. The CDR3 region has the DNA TGTGCTAGTGGTTTTTTTCCGCTAGCGGGAGTCGGGTGGGATGAGCAGTTCTTC.